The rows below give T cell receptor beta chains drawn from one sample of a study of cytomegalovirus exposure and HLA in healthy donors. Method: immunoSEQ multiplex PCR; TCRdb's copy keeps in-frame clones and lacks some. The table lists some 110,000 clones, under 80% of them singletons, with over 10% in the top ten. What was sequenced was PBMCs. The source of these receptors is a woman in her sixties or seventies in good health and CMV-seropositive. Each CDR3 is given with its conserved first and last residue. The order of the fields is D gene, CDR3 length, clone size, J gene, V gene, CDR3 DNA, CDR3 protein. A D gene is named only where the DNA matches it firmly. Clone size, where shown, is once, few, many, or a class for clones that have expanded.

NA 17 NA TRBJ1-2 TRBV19 TGTGCCAGTAGTATTGGTGTAGGGGCCGCGCGGGGGTATGGCTACACCTTC CASSIGVGAARGYGYTF
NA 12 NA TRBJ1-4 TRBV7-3 TGTGCCAGCCGGGTTCCTAATGAAAAACTGTTTTTT CASRVPNEKLFF
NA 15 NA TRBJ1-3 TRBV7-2 TGTGCCAGCAGCCCAGGACAGAACTCTGGAAACACCATATATTTT CASSPGQNSGNTIYF
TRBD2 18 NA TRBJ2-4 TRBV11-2 TGTGCCAGCAGCTCGCGGGATGGCGGGAGGCCGCGGGCGGACATTCAGTACTTC CASSSRDGGRPRADIQYF
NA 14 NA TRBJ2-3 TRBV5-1 TGCGCCAGCTCGGCTATGGGGCGCACAGATACGCAGTATTTT CASSAMGRTDTQYF
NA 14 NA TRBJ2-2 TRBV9 TGTGCCAGCAGCCTCAGCGTGGGCACCGGGGAGCTGTTTTTT CASSLSVGTGELFF
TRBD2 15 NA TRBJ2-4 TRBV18 TGTGCCAGCTCACCAGGGAGTAGCGGGGGCGACATTCAGTACTTC CASSPGSSGGDIQYF
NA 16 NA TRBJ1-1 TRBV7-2 TGTGCCAGCAGCTTAGGGGGCGCGGGAATGAACACTGAAGCTTTCTTT CASSLGGAGMNTEAFF
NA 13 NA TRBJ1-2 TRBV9 TGTGCCAGCAGCGTAGGAGGAGTTCTCGGCTACACCTTC CASSVGGVLGYTF
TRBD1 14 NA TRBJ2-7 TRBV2 TGTGCCAGCAGCAGGACAGGGGTTCAAGTCGAGCAGTACTTC CASSRTGVQVEQYF
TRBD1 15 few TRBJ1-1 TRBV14 TGTGCCAGCAGCCAGGGGGACAGGAGGGCCACTGAAGCTTTCTTT CASSQGDRRATEAFF
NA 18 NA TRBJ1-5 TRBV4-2 TGTGCCAGCAGCCAAGATATAGGGATGGGAGGGGTCAATCAGCCCCAGCATTTT CASSQDIGMGGVNQPQHF
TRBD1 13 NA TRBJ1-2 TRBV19 TGTGCCAGTAGTATCAAGGGGGCGCGTGGCTACACCTTC CASSIKGARGYTF
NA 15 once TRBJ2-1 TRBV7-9 TGTGCCAGCAGCTTTGGGGGGGCCGGTGTCGATGAGCAGTTCTTC CASSFGGAGVDEQFF
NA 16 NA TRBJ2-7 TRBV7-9 TGTGCCAGCAGCTTAGAATTGGGGCGGAGCTCCTACGAGCAGTACTTC CASSLELGRSSYEQYF
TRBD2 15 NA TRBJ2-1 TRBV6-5 TGTGCCAGCTCCCTAGCGGGGGGCCACTACAATGAGCAGTTCTTC CASSLAGGHYNEQFF
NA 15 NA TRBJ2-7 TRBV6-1 TGTGCCAGCAGCCCCGCCGACCCCGGGTCCTACGAGCAGTACTTC CASSPADPGSYEQYF
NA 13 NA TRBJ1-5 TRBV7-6 TGTGCCAGCAGCCTCGACAGATATCAGCCCCAGCATTTT CASSLDRYQPQHF
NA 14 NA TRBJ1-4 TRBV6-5 TGTGCCAGCAGTCCGACAGCAACTAATGAAAAACTGTTTTTT CASSPTATNEKLFF
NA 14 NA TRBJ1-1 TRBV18 TGTGCCAGCTCACCCGGGACAACGAACACTGAAGCTTTCTTT CASSPGTTNTEAFF
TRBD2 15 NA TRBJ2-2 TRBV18 TGTGCCAGCTCACCTTCCGGCGGGGGAACCGGGGAGCTGTTTTTT CASSPSGGGTGELFF
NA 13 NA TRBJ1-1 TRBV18 TGTGCCAGCTCACCGACAGAAAACACTGAAGCTTTCTTT CASSPTENTEAFF
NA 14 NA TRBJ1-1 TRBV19 TGTGCCAGTCGAAGCCCAACAGGGTACACTGAAGCTTTCTTT CASRSPTGYTEAFF
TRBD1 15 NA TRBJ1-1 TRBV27 TGTGCCAGCAGGGCGGGAAACAGGGGGCGGACTGAAGCTTTCTTT CASRAGNRGRTEAFF
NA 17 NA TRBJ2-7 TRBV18 TGTGCCAGCTCACCTTACCCGACAAACAGGGACTCCTACGAGCAGTACTTC CASSPYPTNRDSYEQYF
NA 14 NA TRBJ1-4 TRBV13 TGTGCCAGCAGCTCTAGTCTCGGTAATGAAAAACTGTTTTTT CASSSSLGNEKLFF
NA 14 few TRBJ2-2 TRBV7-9 TGTGCCAGCAGCTTCGCGGGGAGAACCGGGGAGCTGTTTTTT CASSFAGRTGELFF
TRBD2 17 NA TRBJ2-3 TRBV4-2 TGTGCCAGCAGCCAAGATAGGCGGGGGGTTCCCGGAGATACGCAGTATTTT CASSQDRRGVPGDTQYF
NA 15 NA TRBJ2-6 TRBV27 TGTGCCAGCAGTTTACTAAGCTCTGGGGCCAACGTCCTGACTTTC CASSLLSSGANVLTF
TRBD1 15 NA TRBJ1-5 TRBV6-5 TGTGCCAGCAGTCAGACTCAGGGGGGACTTCAGCCCCAGCATTTT CASSQTQGGLQPQHF
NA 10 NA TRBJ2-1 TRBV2 TGTGCCAGCAGCGAGGTTGAGCAGTTCTTC CASSEVEQFF
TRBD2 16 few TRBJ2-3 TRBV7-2 TGTGCCAGCAGCTTAGTTGGGACTAGACCCACAGATACGCAGTATTTT CASSLVGTRPTDTQYF
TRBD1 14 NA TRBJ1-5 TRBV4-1 TGCGCCAGCAGCCACCTGACAGGGGCTCAGCCCCAGCATTTT CASSHLTGAQPQHF
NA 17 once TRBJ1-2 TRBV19 TGTGCCAGTAGTATAACCTCCGTGAGGGATGGGAACTATGGCTACACCTTC CASSITSVRDGNYGYTF
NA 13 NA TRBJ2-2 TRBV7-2 TGTGCCAGCAGCTTTCACAAAACCGGGGAGCTGTTTTTT CASSFHKTGELFF
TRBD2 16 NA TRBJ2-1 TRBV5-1 TGCGCCAGCAGCTTGGGGACTAGCGGGGGAAACAGTGAGCAGTTCTTC CASSLGTSGGNSEQFF
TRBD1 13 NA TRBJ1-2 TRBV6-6 TGTGCCAGCCTTCGCGACAGGGCGGGAGGCTACACCTTC CASLRDRAGGYTF
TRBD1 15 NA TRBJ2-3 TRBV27 TGTGCCAGCAGTACCCGGGACAGGGGATTGGATACGCAGTATTTT CASSTRDRGLDTQYF
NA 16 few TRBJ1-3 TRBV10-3 TGTGCCATCAGTGAAGAGGACCTCGGGAATGGAAACACCATATATTTT CAISEEDLGNGNTIYF
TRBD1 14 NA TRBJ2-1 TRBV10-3 TGTGCCATCAGAGAGGGGACAGTCCTCAATGAGCAGTTCTTC CAIREGTVLNEQFF
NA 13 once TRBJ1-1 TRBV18 TGTGCCAGCTCTGAGGGAGAGAACACTGAAGCTTTCTTT CASSEGENTEAFF
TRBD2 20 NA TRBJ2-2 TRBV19 TGTGCCAGTAGTATACGGGGGACTAGCGGGGGGGGCCAGTACACCGGGGAGCTGTTTTTT CASSIRGTSGGGQYTGELFF
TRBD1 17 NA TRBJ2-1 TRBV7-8 TGTGCCAGCAGCTTAGCGCTCGGACAGGGGGCTTACAATGAGCAGTTCTTC CASSLALGQGAYNEQFF
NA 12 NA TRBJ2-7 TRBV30 TGTGCCTGGAGTGTACTCTCCTACGAGCAGTACTTC CAWSVLSYEQYF
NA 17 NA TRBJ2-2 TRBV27 TGTGCCAGCAGTTTGCTCTCCGACAGGATGAGCACCGGGGAGCTGTTTTTT CASSLLSDRMSTGELFF